This T cell receptor (beta chain) is drawn from a study of blood T cell repertoires in COVID-19. V shed 6 bases, J shed 4 bases, and the junction held 5 bases outside the gene matches. Germline CDR1 MDHEN, CDR2 SYDVKM. The CDR3 is 14 amino acids. Assay used: immunoSEQ multiplex PCR; TCRdb lists only in-frame clones, some missing. The sample has fewer than 350,000 clones; around 85% are singletons. The sequence was obtained from a woman in her 30s who had been exposed to COVID-19. The sequencing input was PBMCs or T cells enriched from blood (not recorded which). The chain joins TRBV28 to TRBJ1-4; 7 bases line up with TRBD1. CDR3 protein: CASRGDSINEKLFF. The CDR3 nucleotides are TGTGCCAGCAGGGGGGACAGTATTAATGAAAAACTGTTTTTT.